This T cell receptor (beta chain) originates from a study of T cell repertoires in ileal Crohn's disease. Overall study context: Patients had a median roughly 8-year disease duration, and roughly 40% were active smokers. About half received postoperative treatment, some ten with thiopurines and around 18 anti-TNF. All patients had surgery for stricturing (approximately 61%) or penetrating (around 40%) disease. Study findings and constraints: Clonal expansions were more frequent in active smokers than non-smokers at surgery.

The junction had 12 bases not matched to a gene; V was cut back by 5 bases and J by 0 bases. Germline V gives CDR1 SEHNR, CDR2 FQNEAQ (reference sequence). The CDR3 runs to 19 residues. The assay was immunoSEQ multiplex PCR, and TCRdb's table has in-frame clones only and misses some. This table holds 13,000 or so clones, around nine tenths found once. A note on this clone: The antigen is undetermined.

This TCR came from an adult with Crohn's disease. Sequencing used ileal tissue. This chain connects TRBV7-9 to TRBJ1-6; TRBD1 matches 8 bases. CDR3: CASSATWDRRSSYNSPLHF. The CDR3 region has the DNA TGTGCCAGCAGCGCCACCTGGGACAGGAGGAGCTCCTATAATTCACCCCTCCACTTT. Filled out from reference TRBV7-9 and TRBJ1-6, the complete variable domain reads DTGVSQNPRHKITKRGQNVTFRCDPISEHNRLYWYRQTLGQGPEFLTYFQNEAQLEKSRLLSDRFSAERPKGSFSTLEIQRTEQGDSAMYLCASSATWDRRSSYNSPLHFGNGTRLTVT.